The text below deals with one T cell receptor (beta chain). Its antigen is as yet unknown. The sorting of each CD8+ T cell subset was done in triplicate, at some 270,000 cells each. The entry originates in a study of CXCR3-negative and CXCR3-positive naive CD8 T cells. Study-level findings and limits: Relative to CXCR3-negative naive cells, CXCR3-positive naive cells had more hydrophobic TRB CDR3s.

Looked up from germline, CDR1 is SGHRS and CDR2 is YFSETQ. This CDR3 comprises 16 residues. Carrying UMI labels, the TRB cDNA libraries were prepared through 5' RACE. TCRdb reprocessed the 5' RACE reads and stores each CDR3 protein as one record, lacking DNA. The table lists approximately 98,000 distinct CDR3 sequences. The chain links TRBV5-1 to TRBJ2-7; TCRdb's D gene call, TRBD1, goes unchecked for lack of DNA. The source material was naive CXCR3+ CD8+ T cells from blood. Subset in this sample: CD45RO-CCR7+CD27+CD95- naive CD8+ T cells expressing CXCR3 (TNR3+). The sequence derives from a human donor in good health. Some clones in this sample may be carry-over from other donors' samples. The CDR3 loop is CASNVFETGKSYEQYF.